This T cell receptor (beta chain) was sequenced during a study of cytomegalovirus exposure and HLA in healthy donors. At the level of the study: As an earlier analysis found, about 190 million T cells yielded 95 million to 130 million unique TCR beta sequences. Findings and limits, study-wide: TCR beta chain V- and J-gene trimming was linked, in a later analysis, to a missense variant in DCLRE1C.

Germline V gene data show CDR1 as SGHVS and CDR2 as FNYEAQ. Trimming cost V 5 bases and J 5 bases; bases outside gene matches: 7. CDR3 length: 15 residues. A multiplex PCR was run with 60 Vbeta primers and 13 Jbeta primers. Libraries were prepared by immunoSEQ multiplex PCR; TCRdb keeps only in-frame clonotypes and omits some of them. Of about 100,000 clones listed, around 77% were seen once; the top ten hold around a tenth. Note on this clone: As yet, its antigen is unknown.

This sequence was found in a male donor in good health and CMV-seropositive. This chain links TRBV7-6 with TRBJ2-2; 8 bases map to TRBD2. Sequences were obtained from PBMCs. CDR3 DNA sequence: TGTGCCAGCAGCCCCGCGGGAGGTGGGACCGGGGAGCTGTTTTTT. Its translation is CASSPAGGGTGELFF.